The text below deals with one T cell receptor (beta chain). These data originate in a study of blood T cells in healthy people across ages. The second PCR ran about 6 to 12 cycles with a sample-barcoded 5' primer and J-beta primers. TCRdb re-called the 5' RACE reads with MiXCR, one entry per CDR3 protein. The table shows approximately 1.5 million distinct CDR3 sequences, with approximately 43% occurring only once. The length of the CDR3 is 14 residues. V was clipped by 2 bases and J by 4 bases, with 9 bases between them. Germline V gene sequence: CDR1 MDHEN, CDR2 SYDVKM. The chain couples TRBV28 to TRBJ2-4; TRBD2 is a possible D gene (5 bases). The specimen was blood. The sequence was obtained from a woman under 30 in good health. CDR3 coding DNA: TGTGCCAGCAGTTTAAGAGGGTTTAAAAACATTCAGTACTTC. This sequence encodes CASSLRGFKNIQYF.